This TCR beta chain originates from a study of cytomegalovirus exposure and HLA in healthy donors. Whole-study context: In an early release, HLA-typed donors contributed some 88 million unique TCR sequences. Study-wide results and caveats: Many donors carried some public TCRs, although rarity characterized most TCR sequences.

PCR used 60 Vbeta primers and 13 Jbeta primers. Method: immunoSEQ multiplex PCR; TCRdb's copy keeps in-frame clones and lacks some. Across around 210,000 clones, the top ten clones capture 0.95% to 1.3% of the sample. Comment on this clone: Its antigen remains unidentified.

The CDR3 spans 16 residues. Germline lookup yields CDR1 SGHTA and CDR2 FQGNSA. V gave up 5 bases and J gave up 0 bases; unmatched junction bases: 8. The TCR was taken from a girl aged 2 to 10 in good health and CMV-seropositive. This chain joins TRBV7-2 and TRBJ2-7; 9 bases match TRBD1. The specimen was PBMCs. Written as DNA, the CDR3 is TGTGCCAGCAGCCCAAAGACAGGGGGGTCCTCCTACGAGCAGTACTTC. It translates to CASSPKTGGSSYEQYF.